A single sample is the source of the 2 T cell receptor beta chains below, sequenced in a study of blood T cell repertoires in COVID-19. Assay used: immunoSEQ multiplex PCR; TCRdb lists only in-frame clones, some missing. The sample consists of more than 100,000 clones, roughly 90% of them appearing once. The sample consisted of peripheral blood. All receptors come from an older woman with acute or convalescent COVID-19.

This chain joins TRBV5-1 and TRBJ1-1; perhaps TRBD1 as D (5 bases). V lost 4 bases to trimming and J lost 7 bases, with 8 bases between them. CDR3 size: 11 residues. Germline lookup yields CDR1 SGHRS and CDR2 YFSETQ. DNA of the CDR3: TGCGCCAGCAGCAGGGGCAGTGAAGCTTTCTTT. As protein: CASSRGSEAFF.

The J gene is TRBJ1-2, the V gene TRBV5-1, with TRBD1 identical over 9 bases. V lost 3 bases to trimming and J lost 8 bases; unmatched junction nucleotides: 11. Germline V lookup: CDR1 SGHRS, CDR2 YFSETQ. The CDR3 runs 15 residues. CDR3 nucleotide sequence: TGCGCCAGCAGCTCGTGGGACAGGGAGGAGAGGGGCTACACCTTC. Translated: CASSSWDREERGYTF.